The entry that follows covers one T cell receptor (beta chain) sequence. It lacks a known antigen. Base qualities were left out, and no much larger clone turns up one base away. This sample is part of a study of shared clonotypes between healthy human individuals (dated by TCRdb to 2020 to 2022). Describing the broader study: Three men and a couple of women, aged 18 to 49 years, made up the cohort. Per donor, three plates each were used for CD4 naive and CD4 memory, two for CD8 naive, and one for CD8 memory. To estimate repertoire size and how much clonotype sharing occurs between individuals, the study deeply sequenced the blood TCR repertoires of roughly 5 healthy adults. Libraries were prepared and TCR repertoires were sequenced by different laboratories using diverse techniques, in order to increase sequencing depth and limit assay-specific biases. Leukapheresis yielded between about 0.85 and 9 billion PBMCs per donor. What the authors observed across the whole study: Pairwise subsampling indicated that sequencing depth was expected to affect the degree of clonotype sharing among donors. Sampling was restricted to blood, and TCR repertoires in tissue are likely to differ from TCR repertoires in blood. The small number of donors limited the genetic and exposure-history diversity represented. Even with the large sequencing depth, rarefaction of the sorted-subset datasets indicated that sequencing was incomplete. Naive subsets generally had larger estimated clonotype richness than memory subsets did. Clonotypes shared by all four sorted-subset donors showed higher generation probabilities than non-shared clonotypes. Sharing across a few donors was observed for about 5% of naive CD4, over 3% of naive CD8, 2% to 2.5% of memory CD4, and approximately 0.41% of memory CD8 clonotypes.

TCR CDR3 regions were amplified from genomic DNA by multiplex PCR using the deep immunoSEQ assay. For each cell subset, the extracted genomic DNA was distributed evenly across all wells of several immunoSEQ 96-well plates, and each plate served as one replicate. For sorted subsets, approximately 0.2 ug of genomic DNA, equivalent to around 31,000 T cell genomes, went into each replicate PCR. Purified libraries were measured with a Qubit 3.0 fluorometer, size-checked on a Bioanalyzer 2100, and measured again with the KAPA Library Quantification kit. A separate single-read 150-cycle Illumina NextSeq 550 flow cell was used to sequence each immunoSEQ 96-well plate. The paper's data handling went like this. The immunoSEQ output contained only junctional sequences without quality scores, so filtering could not match that applied to full-length reads. Sequences were annotated with PyIR, a Python wrapper for IgBLAST v1.9, and V/J genes and CDR3 were assigned using IMGT germline references. Reads were filtered out if the reads had weak V/J assignments (E-value above 1e-6), no CDR3, stop codons, out-of-frame junctions, or ambiguous translated residues. A V3J clonotype was defined by an identical inferred V gene, J gene, and CDR3 amino acid sequence. The percentage overlap between two repertoires was calculated by dividing the number of shared unique clonotypes by the size of the smaller repertoire. Repertoire richness was assessed with RTK rarefaction, the Chao1 estimator, and Recon v2.1 estimates of unobserved clonotypes. Generation probabilities for all TCRbeta clonotypes obtained by the gDNA method from a handful of donors were computed using OLGA. Held by TCRdb, this immuneACCESS table contains in-frame sequences only and omits some clones. Under half of the omission traces to an unresolved V gene where checked; the cause of the rest is unknown. The D gene and trimming were derived from the DNA, and the V and J assignments and clone size from that table. This sample lists some 300,000 clones; about 73% were detected once. The ten largest account for roughly 10% of the sample.

Based on the germline V gene, the CDR1 and CDR2 sequences are MGHRA and YSYEKL. The CDR3 has 17 amino acids, counting the end cysteine and phenylalanine. Only the CDR3 portion is preserved as DNA: 51 bases, with reading frame beginning at the first base. Trimming costs V 1 base and J 5 bases, and their ends lie 18 bases apart. The donors were healthy, HIV-negative adults with no recently reported acute infections or vaccinations. Only Caucasian adults living in Nashville, Tennessee, USA were represented among the donors. CD4+ T cells were enriched through magnetic negative selection, after which naive cells were positively selected on CD45RA and the remaining negative fraction served as the memory subset. After blood collection by leukapheresis, PBMCs were isolated using Ficoll-Histopaque density gradient centrifugation and then cryopreserved in the vapor phase of liquid nitrogen. Analytical flow cytometry was used to check the purity and quantity of each magnetically sorted T cell population. Genomic DNA was isolated from every sorted fraction and measured by UV absorbance on a Nanodrop 2000c.

Sequenced: memory CD4+ T cells sorted from blood. The sample's cell subset or site, from its label and the paper: CD45RA-negative fraction. The V gene is TRBV4-1 and the J gene is TRBJ2-1, with the D segment identity uncertain. This receptor was taken from a man younger than 40 in good health. The DNA sequence is TGCGCCAGCAGCCAAGGATTTGGGCGAGTCTTAAACAATGAGCAGTTCTTC. Translated, it reads CASSQGFGRVLNNEQFF.